This TCR beta chain was sequenced for a study of OX40 agonist ivuxolimab in advanced cancers. Turning to the study itself: With ivuxolimab, an agonistic anti-OX40 (CD134) antibody, patients were treated. Regarding the study as a whole: Circulating CD4+ and CD8+ T cells showed clonal expansion by week 6 at 0.1 to 3.0 mg/kg. Antigen specificity remained undetermined for the expanded peripheral T cells.

Points on this clone: Its matching antigen is unknown.

The germline gives CDR1 LNHDA, CDR2 SQIVND (reference sequence). The V end was cut by 3 bases, the J end by 2 bases, with 8 bases between. The CDR3 totals 14 residues. Profiled with immunoSEQ multiplex PCR; TCRdb holds only in-frame clones, not every one. The table includes tens of thousands of clones, about nine tenths detected once. This receptor was obtained from an adult with an advanced solid tumor such as melanoma, head and neck, liver or kidney cancer. The V call is TRBV19, the J call TRBJ2-4; D ambiguous. The specimen was CD4+ or CD8+ T cells sorted from blood, collected in a trial of the OX40 agonist ivuxolimab. Written as DNA, the CDR3 is TGTGCCAGTAGTATGGTGGATTCCAAAAACATTCAGTACTTC. It is translated as CASSMVDSKNIQYF.